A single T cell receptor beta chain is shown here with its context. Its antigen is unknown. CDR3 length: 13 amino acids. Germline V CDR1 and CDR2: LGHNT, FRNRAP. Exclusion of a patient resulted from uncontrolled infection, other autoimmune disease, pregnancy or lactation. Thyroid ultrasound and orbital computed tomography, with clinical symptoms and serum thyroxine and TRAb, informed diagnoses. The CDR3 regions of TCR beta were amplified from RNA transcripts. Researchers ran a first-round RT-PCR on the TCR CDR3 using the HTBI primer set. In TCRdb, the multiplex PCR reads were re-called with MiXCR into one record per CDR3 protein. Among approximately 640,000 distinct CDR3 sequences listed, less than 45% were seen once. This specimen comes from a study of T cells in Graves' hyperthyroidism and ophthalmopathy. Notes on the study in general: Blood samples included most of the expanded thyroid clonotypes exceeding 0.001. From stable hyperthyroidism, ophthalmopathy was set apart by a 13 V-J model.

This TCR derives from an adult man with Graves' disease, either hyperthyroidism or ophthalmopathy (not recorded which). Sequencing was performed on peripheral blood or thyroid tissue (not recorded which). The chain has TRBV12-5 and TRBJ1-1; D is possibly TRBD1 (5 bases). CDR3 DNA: TGTGCCCCCGGCGGGGCGGCGGGCACTGAAGCTTTCTTT. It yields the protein CAPGGAAGTEAFF.